Described below is a single T cell receptor (beta chain) sequence and its context. This entry belongs to a study of blood T cell repertoires in COVID-19. Authors' methods: Nucleated cell number was recorded as an estimate derived from reference gene primer amplification. Clones were sequenced by immunoSEQ multiplex PCR, and TCRdb holds only the in-frame ones, with some missing. The V and J calls and clone size were taken over from that table, and D and trimming were inferred from the DNA. Here the sample spans around 250,000 clones, approximately 78% being singletons. Germline V CDR1 and CDR2: MNHEY, SVGEGT. This CDR3 region has 15 residues. V gave up 2 bases and J gave up 3 bases; unmatched junction bases: 0.

The sequence was obtained from a woman under 30 with acute or convalescent COVID-19. The V and J genes are TRBV6-2 or TRBV6-3 and TRBJ2-2, with 10 positions matching TRBD2. Sequencing input: peripheral blood. The CDR3 loop is CASSYGLADTGELFF. The CDR3 DNA reads TGTGCCAGCAGTTACGGACTAGCGGACACCGGGGAGCTGTTTTTT.